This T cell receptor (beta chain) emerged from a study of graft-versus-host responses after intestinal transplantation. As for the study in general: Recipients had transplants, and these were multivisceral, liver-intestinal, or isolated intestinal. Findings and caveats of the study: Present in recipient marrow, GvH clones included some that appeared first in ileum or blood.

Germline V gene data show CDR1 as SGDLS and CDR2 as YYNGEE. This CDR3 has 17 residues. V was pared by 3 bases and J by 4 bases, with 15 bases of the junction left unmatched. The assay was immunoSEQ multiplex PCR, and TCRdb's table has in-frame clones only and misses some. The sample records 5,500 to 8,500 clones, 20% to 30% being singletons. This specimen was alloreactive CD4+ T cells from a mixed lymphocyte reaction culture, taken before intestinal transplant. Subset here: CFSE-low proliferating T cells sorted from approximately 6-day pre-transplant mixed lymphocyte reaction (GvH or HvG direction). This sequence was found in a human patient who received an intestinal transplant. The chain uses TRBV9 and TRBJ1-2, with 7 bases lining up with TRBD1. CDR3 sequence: CASSGGDSSPRSYGYTF. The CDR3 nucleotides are TGTGCCAGCAGCGGGGGGGACAGTTCTCCTCGGAGCTATGGCTACACCTTC.